This entry lists 21 T cell receptor beta chains sequenced from one sample in a study of regulatory T cells in long-lasting Graves disease. iRepertoire HTBI primers and Arm-PCR of CDR3 regions built TCR beta libraries. TCRdb itself ran the multiplex PCR reads through MiXCR, one entry per CDR3 protein. The sample lists approximately 460,000 distinct CDR3 sequences, roughly 15% occurring once. This sample's time point: newly diagnosed GD, antithyroid drugs for less than 3 months. RNA extracted from PBMCs served as the sequencing template. These data were also reused for a study on T cells in Graves' hyperthyroidism and ophthalmopathy.

Sequenced material: peripheral blood mononuclear cells (PBMCs), taken at new diagnosis, from a patient treated with antithyroid drugs. The receptors stem from a young woman with Graves disease.

This clonotype was observed many times. The chain carries TRBV6-5 and TRBJ2-7; D possibly corresponds to TRBD1 (6 bases). Trimming shortened V by 0 bases and J by 4 bases, and 13 bases separated the two germline ends. Germline CDR1 is MNHEY and CDR2 is SVGAGI. The CDR3 consists of 15 residues. The CDR3 is CASSYSGSGAYEQYF. CDR3 bases: TGTGCCAGCAGTTACTCAGGATCAGGGGCTTACGAGCAGTACTTC.

There are many counts of this clonotype. The V and J genes are TRBV20-1 and TRBJ1-5, with TRBD1 identical over 8 bases. Trimming cost V 2 bases and J 6 bases; bases outside gene matches: 3. The CDR3 has 13 residues. Germline V gives CDR1 DFQATT, CDR2 SNEGSKA (reference sequence). The CDR3 sequence: CSARQDRGQPQHF. In nucleotides, the CDR3 is TGCAGTGCTAGACAAGACAGGGGTCAGCCCCAGCATTTT.

This chain uses TRBV12-3 or TRBV12-4 with TRBJ2-3; 11 bases align to TRBD2. V lost 6 bases, J lost 3 bases, and 5 bases stayed unmatched. CDR3 length: 15 residues. The CDR3 region has the DNA TGTGCCAGCAGACTAGCGGGAGTGCGGACAGATACGCAGTATTTT. It yields the protein CASRLAGVRTDTQYF.

The chain is built from TRBV7-9 and TRBJ2-4; the D gene is possibly TRBD1 (5 bases). The CDR3 covers 13 residues. V dropped 8 bases and J dropped 1 base, with 9 bases sitting between them. Germline-derived CDR1 and CDR2 are SEHNR and FQNEAQ (reference sequence). The CDR3 is CASAGQAKNIQYF. Written as DNA, the CDR3 is TGTGCCAGCGCAGGGCAGGCCAAAAACATTCAGTACTTC.

J is TRBJ2-1 and V is TRBV7-9, with a weak D call TRBD1 (5 bases). The CDR3 has 15 residues. Trimming took 6 bases from V and 7 from J, leaving 19 bases between them. Germline V lookup: CDR1 SEHNR, CDR2 FQNEAQ (reference sequence). The CDR3 here is CASSPASQGKNEQFF. CDR3 bases: TGTGCCAGCAGTCCAGCGAGCCAGGGAAAAAATGAGCAGTTCTTC.

The gene calls are TRBV20-1 and TRBJ1-1, with D possibly being TRBD1 (6 bases). CDR3 length: 14 amino acids. V was shortened by 0 bases and J by 8 bases, with 16 bases between the two germline ends. Germline V gives CDR1 DFQATT, CDR2 SNEGSKA (reference sequence). CDR3 in amino acids: CSARDRGHRAEAFF. CDR3 in DNA: TGCAGTGCTAGAGATCGGGGACACAGAGCCGAAGCTTTCTTT.

The chain couples TRBV7-2 to TRBJ1-2, with TRBD1 as a possible D gene (6 bases). CDR3 length: 13 residues. V dropped 4 bases and J dropped 4 bases, with 10 bases sitting between them. CDR1 is SGHTA and CDR2 is FQGNSA in the germline V gene. CDR3 bases: TGTGCCAGCAGCTCATCAGGGGTCTATGGCTACACCTTC. Amino acid sequence: CASSSSGVYGYTF.

This clonotype appeared many times. The rearrangement joins TRBV7-8 to TRBJ1-2, with D possibly matching TRBD1 (5 bases). In germline, CDR1 is SGHVS, CDR2 FQNEAQ. V lost 5 bases and J lost 6, with 19 bases in between. The CDR3 runs 15 residues. The CDR3 loop is CASSHSQASGDGYTF. In DNA, the CDR3 is TGTGCCAGCAGCCATTCACAGGCCTCGGGGGATGGCTACACCTTC.

This clonotype was picked up many times. The V gene is TRBV11-1, the J gene TRBJ1-1; the match to TRBD1 covers 8 bases. CDR1 SGHAT and CDR2 FQDESV come from the germline V gene (reference sequence). The ends lost 8 bases at V and 5 bases at J; junction bases unmatched: 10. The CDR3 consists of 14 residues. CDR3 in amino acids: CASQTDREVTEAFF. The CDR3 nucleotides are TGTGCCAGCCAAACGGACAGGGAAGTAACTGAAGCTTTCTTT.

This chain links TRBV20-1 with TRBJ2-7; tentatively, D is TRBD2 (6 bases). Germline V gene lookup returns CDR1 DFQATT and CDR2 SNEGSKA (reference sequence). CDR3 length: 14 amino acids. The V gene lost 6 bases and the J gene lost 1 base, with 16 bases spanning the gap. The CDR3 region is CSAPLSGRSYEQYF. CDR3 bases: TGCAGTGCCCCCCTGAGCGGGCGTTCCTACGAGCAGTACTTC.

The rearrangement joins TRBV29-1 to TRBJ2-4; D call uncertain. The germline CDR1 and CDR2 sequences are SQVTM and ANQGSEA. The CDR3 has 13 amino acids. Trimming removed 0 bases from V and 5 bases from J, with 8 bases in between. The DNA of the CDR3 is TGCAGCGTTGAAGATGGATCAGAAAACATTCAGTACTTC. It specifies CSVEDGSENIQYF.

This clonotype was seen a few times. The chain recombines TRBV15 with TRBJ2-1; 14 nucleotides match TRBD2. V was pared by 5 bases and J by 8 bases, with 5 bases of the junction left unmatched. This CDR3 is built from 15 residues. In germline, CDR1 is LNHNV, CDR2 YYDKDF (reference sequence). The CDR3 DNA follows: TGTGCCACCAGCCAACCGGGACTAGCGGGAGATGAGCAGTTCTTC. This translates into CATSQPGLAGDEQFF.

This clonotype showed up many times. The chain is built from TRBV29-1 and TRBJ2-3; TRBD1 might be the D (6 bases). Trimming removed 1 base at V and 6 bases at J, with 14 bases between. Germline CDR1 is SQVTM and CDR2 is ANQGSEA. The CDR3 totals 14 residues. The CDR3 loop is CSVEVVGGMDTQYF. In DNA, the CDR3 is TGCAGCGTTGAAGTTGTAGGGGGAATGGATACGCAGTATTTT.

This clonotype occurred many times. The chain links TRBV24-1 to TRBJ2-1, with D unclear. Germline V gene sequence: CDR1 KGHDR, CDR2 SFDVKD. V was clipped by 8 bases and J by 5 bases, with 6 bases between them. The CDR3 has 11 amino acids. The CDR3 DNA is TGTGCCACCAAGCAGAACAATGAGCAGTTCTTC. It encodes CATKQNNEQFF.

J is TRBJ2-7 and V is TRBV6-1; weak D call: TRBD1 (6 bases). CDR1 is MNHNS and CDR2 is SASEGT in the germline V gene. Deletions cut 6 bases from V and 4 bases from J, with 13 bases between. The CDR3 consists of 13 residues. The CDR3 DNA is TGTGCCAGCAGAGGGACACTGCCTTACGAGCAGTACTTC. This gives the protein CASRGTLPYEQYF.

This clonotype was recorded at least ten times. The chain joins TRBV28 to TRBJ1-2, with D perhaps matching TRBD1 (6 bases). V was clipped by 5 bases and J by 4 bases, with 14 bases between them. Per germline, CDR1 MDHEN and CDR2 SYDVKM. The CDR3 consists of 14 residues. The CDR3, as DNA: TGTGCCAGCAGTATTACAGGGAGAGGCTATGGCTACACCTTC. As protein: CASSITGRGYGYTF.

In its sample, this clonotype was seen many times. V and J are TRBV7-2 and TRBJ2-1; D uncertain. Germline CDR1 and CDR2: SGHTA and FQGNSA. The V and J ends lost 4 bases and 3 bases respectively, with 13 bases between them. This CDR3 region has 15 residues. As DNA, the CDR3 is TGTGCCAGCAGCTCCCCCCCTCCGGGCTACAATGAGCAGTTCTTC. This sequence encodes CASSSPPPGYNEQFF. Full variable domain (missing parts from reference TRBV7-2 and TRBJ2-1): GAGVSQSPSNKVTEKGKDVELRCDPISGHTALYWYRQSLGQGLEFLIYFQGNSAPDKSGLPSDRFSAERTGGSVSTLTIQRTQQEDSAVYLCASSSPPPGYNEQFFGPGTRLTVL.

This clonotype was counted ten times or more. The chain joins TRBV6-5 to TRBJ1-5; no clear D gene. Per germline, CDR1 MNHEY and CDR2 SVGAGI. There are 16 residues in the CDR3. Trimming shortened V by 1 base and J by 0 bases, and 10 bases separated the two germline ends. This CDR3 reads CASSYLRVNSNQPQHF. The CDR3 DNA reads TGTGCCAGCAGTTACTTGAGGGTAAATAGCAATCAGCCCCAGCATTTT.

The rearrangement links TRBV28 to TRBJ2-1; D uncertain. CDR3 length: 15 residues. CDR1 and CDR2 from the germline V gene are MDHEN and SYDVKM. V was trimmed by 5 bases and J by 7 bases, leaving 18 bases between them. CDR3 loop: CASSPPLLVGNEQFF. The CDR3 region has the DNA TGTGCCAGCAGTCCGCCCCTTTTGGTAGGGAATGAGCAGTTCTTC. The variable domain in full, completed from reference TRBV28 and TRBJ2-1, reads DVKVTQSSRYLVKRTGEKVFLECVQDMDHENMFWYRQDPGLGLRLIYFSYDVKMKEKGDIPEGYSVSREKKERFSLILESASTNQTSMYLCASSPPLLVGNEQFFGPGTRLTVL.

The chain links TRBV6-1 to TRBJ2-3, with TRBD2 matching 13 bases. The germline V gene has CDR1 MNHNS and CDR2 SASEGT. V dropped 6 bases and J dropped 6; count of bases not matched to a gene: 6. This CDR3 comprises 15 residues. The CDR3 nucleotides read TGTGCCAGCAGCCGGGGACTAGCGGGAATGGATACGCAGTATTTT. This translates into CASSRGLAGMDTQYF.

This clonotype was counted at least ten times. V gene TRBV10-3 combines with J gene TRBJ2-1, with D perhaps assigned TRBD1 or TRBD2 (5 bases each). The V gene's germline CDR1 is ENHRY and CDR2 SYGVKD. Trimming shortened V by 4 bases and J by 7 bases, and 17 bases separated the two germline ends. This CDR3 is 15 amino acids long. CDR3 in amino acids: CAISGGSGARNEQFF. The CDR3 DNA is TGTGCCATCAGTGGGGGGTCCGGTGCTAGGAATGAGCAGTTCTTC.